This T cell receptor beta chain was sequenced in a study of blood T cell repertoires in COVID-19. Across the study: Nucleic acid was either cDNA or gDNA, and it came from T cells, B-cell-depleted T cells, or PBMCs.

The germline V and J ends were trimmed by 1 base and 4 bases, with 11 bases remaining between them. Looked up from germline, CDR1 is SGHRS and CDR2 is YFSETQ. The CDR3 sequence is 14 residues long. As processed by the authors: Amplification with reference gene primers provided the estimates of nucleated cell counts. TCRdb keeps only in-frame clones here, not all; method: immunoSEQ multiplex PCR. The V and J calls and clone size come from that table; D and trimming were worked out from the DNA. The sample holds 150,000 or so clones; approximately 78% are singletons and the top ten take about 15%. Only one count was recorded for this clone.

The chain employs TRBV5-1 and TRBJ2-5; TRBD1 might be the D (6 bases). The sequence derives from a human donor with acute or convalescent COVID-19. The donor label of this sample is uncertain. Material for sequencing was peripheral blood. CDR3 DNA: TGCGCCAGCAGCTTGACCCCAGGGGCAGAGACCCAGTACTTC. Protein product: CASSLTPGAETQYF.